The rows below give T cell receptor beta chains drawn from one sample of a study of CD8+ T cells in alopecia areata. Profiled with immunoSEQ multiplex PCR; TCRdb holds only in-frame clones, not every one. The sample carries approximately 300,000 clones, 55% to 70% recorded once. The sequenced sample was CD4+ T cells sorted from blood, obtained at week 24, from a patient treated with tofacitinib. The receptors stem from a human donor with alopecia areata. Each CDR3 is given with its conserved first and last residue. A D gene is named only where the DNA matches it firmly. For some rows the clone size is stated as once, few or many, or as a class when expanded; others skip it.

TRBJ1-2 15 TRBV27 NA NA CASSLGVRGPYGYTF TGTGCCAGCAGTTTGGGGGTGAGGGGACCCTATGGCTACACCTTC
TRBJ1-1 13 TRBV30 NA NA CAWSVRMNTEASF TGTGCCTGGAGTGTACGAATGAACACTGAAGCTTCCTTT
TRBJ1-3 14 TRBV7-9 few NA CASSPSGGGNTIYF TGTGCCAGCAGCCCTTCTGGCGGGGGAAACACCATATATTTT
TRBJ2-7 14 TRBV29-1 NA NA CSVEERQVTYEQYF TGCAGCGTGGAAGAGCGACAGGTAACCTACGAGCAGTACTTC
TRBJ2-3 14 TRBV29-1 NA NA CSVAPRGNTDTQYF TGCAGCGTTGCTCCCCGGGGGAACACAGATACGCAGTATTTT
TRBJ2-7 15 TRBV19 NA NA CASSPQGAAGYEQYF TGTGCCAGTAGTCCTCAAGGTGCTGCTGGCTACGAGCAGTACTTC
TRBJ1-5 16 TRBV6-5 NA NA CASSYPLSGGNQPQHF TGTGCCAGCAGTTACCCTCTTTCTGGCGGCAATCAGCCCCAGCATTTT
TRBJ1-2 15 TRBV28 few NA CASSFIGSSTYGYTF TGTGCCAGCAGTTTCATCGGTTCCTCGACCTATGGCTACACCTTC
TRBJ1-3 17 TRBV5-6 NA NA CASSFRRRAWTGNTIYF TGTGCCAGCAGCTTTAGACGGAGAGCCTGGACTGGAAACACCATATATTTT
TRBJ2-5 16 TRBV4-2 NA NA CASSQVQKGVQETQYF TGTGCCAGCAGCCAAGTGCAGAAGGGGGTACAAGAGACCCAGTACTTC
TRBJ2-5 10 TRBV20-1 NA NA CSALQETQYF TGCAGTGCTCTTCAAGAGACCCAGTACTTC
TRBJ1-1 15 TRBV4-1 NA NA CASSQGYGGDTEAFF TGCGCCAGCAGCCAAGGGTACGGGGGGGACACTGAAGCTTTCTTT
TRBJ2-2 14 TRBV7-9 once NA CASSLHSNTGELFF TGTGCCAGCAGCCTACATTCGAACACCGGGGAGCTGTTTTTT
TRBJ2-1 15 TRBV23-1 NA NA CASSQSSGLGAKLFF TGCGCCAGCAGTCAATCTAGTGGTTTAGGAGCTAAGCTGTTCTTC
TRBJ2-3 14 TRBV5-1 NA TRBD1 CASSLGQGGDTQYF TGCGCCAGCAGCTTAGGACAGGGTGGAGATACGCAGTATTTT
TRBJ1-6 14 TRBV5-1 NA TRBD1 CASSSDRDNSPLHF TGCGCCAGCAGCTCGGACAGGGACAATTCACCCCTCCACTTT
TRBJ1-2 13 TRBV18 NA NA CASSPDANYGYTF TGTGCCAGCTCACCGGACGCAAACTATGGCTACACCTTC
TRBJ2-1 14 TRBV29-1 NA TRBD2 CSLYSGGAYNEQFF TGCAGCCTTTATAGCGGGGGGGCCTACAATGAGCAGTTCTTC
TRBJ2-6 12 TRBV5-1 NA NA CASSLARSYQVF TGCGCCAGCAGCTTGGCCAGGAGCTATCAGGTTTTC
TRBJ1-1 12 TRBV25-1 once NA CASSVRNTEAFF TGTGCCAGCAGTGTGAGGAACACTGAAGCTTTCTTT
TRBJ2-5 17 TRBV5-1 NA TRBD1 CASSLARGPGGQETQYF TGCGCCAGCAGCTTGGCCAGGGGGCCTGGGGGCCAAGAGACCCAGTACTTC
TRBJ1-5 16 TRBV19 NA NA CASTPQGHPSNQPQHF TGTGCCAGTACCCCCCAGGGGCATCCTAGCAATCAGCCCCAGCATTTT
TRBJ2-1 15 TRBV7-9 NA TRBD2 CASSLTSGPYNEQFF TGTGCCAGCAGCTTGACTAGCGGTCCCTACAATGAGCAGTTCTTC
TRBJ1-2 11 TRBV29-1 NA NA CSVDRQDGYTF TGCAGCGTTGATAGGCAGGACGGCTACACCTTC